This is a list of T cell receptor beta chains from one sample in a study of blood T cell repertoires in COVID-19. Profiling relied on immunoSEQ multiplex PCR, and the TCRdb table lists in-frame clones only, not all of them. The profile shows about 100,000 clones, just over 90% of them singletons. The sequenced sample was peripheral blood. The receptors here all came from a man aged 45 to 65 with active COVID-19. CDR3s include the opening cysteine and the closing phenylalanine or tryptophan. A D gene is named only where the DNA matches it firmly. A row's size may be missing; if present it is once, few, many or a size class.

size: NA
J: TRBJ2-1
D: TRBD1
V: TRBV3-1/TRBV3-2
CDR3: CASSQRGQGGTEQFF
DNA: TGTGCCAGCAGCCAGAGGGGACAGGGGGGCACTGAGCAGTTCTTC

size: NA
J: TRBJ2-1
D: NA
V: TRBV7-9
CDR3: CASSLPLAGSEQFF
DNA: TGTGCCAGCAGCTTACCACTAGCCGGTTCTGAGCAGTTCTTC

size: NA
J: TRBJ2-3
D: TRBD2
V: TRBV7-8
CDR3: CASSSTSGRTDTQYF
DNA: TGTGCCAGCAGTTCTACTAGCGGGAGAACAGATACGCAGTATTTT

size: few
J: TRBJ1-6
D: NA
V: TRBV9
CDR3: CASSVEGEHSPLHF
DNA: TGTGCCAGCAGCGTAGAGGGGGAACATTCACCCCTCCACTTT

size: NA
J: TRBJ2-3
D: NA
V: TRBV30
CDR3: CAENKFRADTQYF
DNA: TGTGCAGAAAACAAATTCAGGGCAGATACGCAGTATTTT

size: NA
J: TRBJ1-2
D: TRBD1
V: TRBV29-1
CDR3: CSVSDRDENYGYTF
DNA: TGCAGCGTATCGGACAGGGACGAGAACTATGGCTACACCTTC

size: NA
J: TRBJ2-1
D: TRBD2
V: TRBV4-2
CDR3: CASSSHSGSSYNEQFF
DNA: TGTGCCAGCAGCTCACATAGCGGGAGCTCCTACAATGAGCAGTTCTTC

size: NA
J: TRBJ1-1
D: NA
V: TRBV27
CDR3: CASSLTGGNTEAFF
DNA: TGTGCCAGCAGTTTAACGGGAGGAAACACTGAAGCTTTCTTT

size: NA
J: TRBJ2-1
D: TRBD2
V: TRBV2
CDR3: CASIRLAGGNNEQFF
DNA: TGTGCCAGCATTCGACTAGCGGGGGGGAACAATGAGCAGTTCTTC

size: NA
J: TRBJ1-4
D: TRBD1
V: TRBV3-1/TRBV3-2
CDR3: CASSRRQGRANEKLFF
DNA: TGTGCCAGCAGCCGTCGACAGGGTCGGGCTAATGAAAAACTGTTTTTT

size: once
J: TRBJ1-2
D: TRBD1
V: TRBV7-3
CDR3: CASSSGQGYGYTF
DNA: TGTGCCAGCAGCTCGGGACAGGGCTATGGCTACACCTTC

size: NA
J: TRBJ2-3
D: NA
V: TRBV12-3/TRBV12-4
CDR3: CASSLFSDTQYF
DNA: TGTGCCAGCAGTTTATTTTCGGATACGCAGTATTTT

size: NA
J: TRBJ1-1
D: NA
V: TRBV6-2/TRBV6-3
CDR3: CASSIQLNTEAFF
DNA: TGTGCCAGCAGCATACAGCTGAACACTGAAGCTTTCTTT

size: NA
J: TRBJ1-2
D: NA
V: TRBV19
CDR3: CASSIYREGYGYTF
DNA: TGTGCCAGTAGTATTTACAGGGAAGGATATGGCTACACCTTC

size: once
J: TRBJ2-4
D: TRBD1
V: TRBV6-2/TRBV6-3
CDR3: CASSFAQTGGEKNIQYF
DNA: TGTGCCAGCAGTTTCGCGCAGACAGGGGGCGAAAAAAACATTCAGTACTTC

size: NA
J: TRBJ2-1
D: TRBD2
V: TRBV29-1
CDR3: CSVEGTSGRNEQFF
DNA: TGCAGCGTTGAGGGGACTAGCGGGAGAAATGAGCAGTTCTTC

size: NA
J: TRBJ1-1
D: NA
V: TRBV29-1
CDR3: CSAGREGTEAFF
DNA: TGCAGCGCCGGACGGGAGGGCACTGAAGCTTTCTTT

size: NA
J: TRBJ1-3
D: NA
V: TRBV4-1
CDR3: CASSLFLTGESGNTIYF
DNA: TGCGCCAGCAGCCTTTTCCTGACAGGCGAATCTGGAAACACCATATATTTT

size: NA
J: TRBJ2-1
D: TRBD2
V: TRBV19
CDR3: CASSGTSGRFNEQFF
DNA: TGTGCCAGTAGCGGGACTAGCGGGAGGTTCAATGAGCAGTTCTTC

size: once
J: TRBJ2-2
D: TRBD1
V: TRBV5-1
CDR3: CASSFVTGAVGGELFF
DNA: TGCGCCAGCAGCTTTGTGACAGGGGCTGTGGGCGGGGAGCTGTTTTTT

size: NA
J: TRBJ1-6
D: NA
V: TRBV6-5
CDR3: CASSYRASNSPLHF
DNA: TGTGCCAGCAGTTACCGCGCGTCTAATTCACCCCTCCACTTT

size: NA
J: TRBJ2-2
D: TRBD2
V: TRBV5-1
CDR3: CASSLIAGVGGELFF
DNA: TGCGCCAGCAGCTTGATAGCGGGAGTTGGCGGGGAGCTGTTTTTT

size: NA
J: TRBJ1-2
D: NA
V: TRBV3-1/TRBV3-2
CDR3: CASSRQGGNYGYTF
DNA: TGTGCCAGCAGCCGCCAAGGGGGAAACTATGGCTACACCTTC

size: NA
J: TRBJ2-3
D: TRBD2
V: TRBV5-1
CDR3: CASSSQRGGLDTQYF
DNA: TGCGCCAGCAGCTCCCAGCGGGGAGGTTTGGATACGCAGTATTTT

size: NA
J: TRBJ1-1
D: TRBD1
V: TRBV6-5
CDR3: CASSRTGDTEAFF
DNA: TGTGCCAGCAGTAGGACAGGGGACACTGAAGCTTTCTTT

size: NA
J: TRBJ2-1
D: NA
V: TRBV7-9
CDR3: CASSLGPGVPYNEQFF
DNA: TGTGCCAGCAGCTTAGGTCCGGGAGTACCCTACAATGAGCAGTTCTTC

size: NA
J: TRBJ2-6
D: NA
V: TRBV30
CDR3: CASITRAWVGFSGANVLTF
DNA: TGTGCCTCAATTACGCGGGCGTGGGTGGGGTTCTCTGGGGCCAACGTCCTGACTTTC

size: once
J: TRBJ1-1
D: NA
V: TRBV5-4
CDR3: CASLDSHETEAFF
DNA: TGTGCCAGCTTGGACAGCCATGAGACTGAAGCTTTCTTT

size: NA
J: TRBJ1-6
D: TRBD1
V: TRBV5-1
CDR3: CASSLATGTSPLHF
DNA: TGCGCCAGCAGCCTTGCGACAGGGACTTCACCCCTCCACTTT

size: NA
J: TRBJ1-4
D: TRBD1
V: TRBV19
CDR3: CASSILQGAEKLFF
DNA: TGTGCCAGTAGTATACTACAGGGGGCGGAAAAACTGTTTTTT

size: once
J: TRBJ1-3
D: TRBD1
V: TRBV6-5
CDR3: CASRTGTASGNTIYF
DNA: TGTGCCAGCAGAACAGGGACAGCATCTGGAAACACCATATATTTT

size: NA
J: TRBJ2-5
D: TRBD1
V: TRBV2
CDR3: CASSFNQGAETQYF
DNA: TGTGCCAGCAGCTTTAATCAGGGGGCAGAGACCCAGTACTTC

size: NA
J: TRBJ1-3
D: TRBD1
V: TRBV3-1/TRBV3-2
CDR3: CASSQDRWDSRNTIYF
DNA: TGTGCCAGCAGCCAAGATCGGTGGGACAGCAGAAACACCATATATTTT

size: NA
J: TRBJ2-7
D: NA
V: TRBV10-2
CDR3: CASSLGQRYEQYF
DNA: TGCGCCAGCAGTCTAGGACAGCGTTACGAGCAGTACTTC

size: once
J: TRBJ2-3
D: TRBD2
V: TRBV7-9
CDR3: CASSQGLAGAADTQYF
DNA: TGTGCCAGCAGCCAGGGACTAGCGGGAGCAGCAGATACGCAGTATTTT

size: NA
J: TRBJ2-1
D: TRBD2
V: TRBV7-2
CDR3: CASSFGGLAGGSDEQFF
DNA: TGTGCCAGCAGCTTCGGGGGGCTAGCGGGAGGGTCGGATGAGCAGTTCTTC

size: NA
J: TRBJ1-6
D: NA
V: TRBV5-5
CDR3: CASSLSPGPSYNSPLHF
DNA: TGTGCCAGCAGCTTGTCGCCAGGGCCCTCCTATAATTCACCCCTCCACTTT

size: NA
J: TRBJ1-2
D: TRBD1
V: TRBV15
CDR3: CATSNSTGAFDYGYTF
DNA: TGTGCCACCAGCAACTCGACAGGGGCCTTCGACTATGGCTACACCTTC

size: NA
J: TRBJ2-1
D: TRBD2
V: TRBV4-2
CDR3: CASSLGTSGGNEQFF
DNA: TGTGCCAGCAGCCTGGGGACTAGCGGGGGCAATGAGCAGTTCTTC

size: NA
J: TRBJ1-1
D: NA
V: TRBV7-2
CDR3: CASSLNRPGGGTEAFF
DNA: TGTGCCAGCAGCCTAAATAGGCCGGGGGGCGGAACTGAAGCTTTCTTT

size: NA
J: TRBJ2-7
D: TRBD2
V: TRBV7-6
CDR3: CASPRRGEVVYEQYF
DNA: TGTGCCAGCCCCCGCCGGGGGGAAGTGGTCTACGAGCAGTACTTC

size: NA
J: TRBJ2-2
D: TRBD1
V: TRBV5-1
CDR3: CASSLVQGAGGELFF
DNA: TGCGCCAGCAGCTTGGTCCAGGGGGCAGGAGGGGAGCTGTTTTTT

size: NA
J: TRBJ2-2
D: TRBD2
V: TRBV9
CDR3: CASSVAAGGPNTGELFF
DNA: TGTGCCAGCAGCGTAGCGGCGGGGGGACCGAACACCGGGGAGCTGTTTTTT

size: NA
J: TRBJ1-2
D: NA
V: TRBV30
CDR3: CAWGHSSGYTF
DNA: TGTGCCTGGGGACATAGCTCCGGCTACACCTTC

size: NA
J: TRBJ1-4
D: NA
V: TRBV2
CDR3: CASSFATNEKLFF
DNA: TGTGCCAGCTCCTTCGCAACTAATGAAAAACTGTTTTTT

size: NA
J: TRBJ2-6
D: NA
V: TRBV11-3
CDR3: CASSREAKNSGANVLTF
DNA: TGTGCCAGCAGCCGTGAGGCCAAAAACTCTGGGGCCAACGTCCTGACTTTC

size: NA
J: TRBJ2-5
D: NA
V: TRBV6-5
CDR3: CASSYDGQLKTQYF
DNA: TGTGCCAGCAGTTACGATGGACAGTTAAAGACCCAGTACTTC

size: NA
J: TRBJ1-4
D: NA
V: TRBV19
CDR3: CATTGQPRANEKLFF
DNA: TGTGCCACCACTGGACAGCCTCGGGCTAATGAAAAACTGTTTTTT

size: NA
J: TRBJ2-7
D: TRBD1
V: TRBV18
CDR3: CASSWERTGTGNYEQYF
DNA: TGTGCCAGCTCCTGGGAAAGGACCGGGACAGGGAACTACGAGCAGTACTTC

size: NA
J: TRBJ2-3
D: TRBD2
V: TRBV18
CDR3: CASSPLAGGASTDTQYF
DNA: TGTGCCAGCTCACCTCTCGCGGGAGGGGCTAGCACAGATACGCAGTATTTT

size: NA
J: TRBJ1-6
D: NA
V: TRBV2
CDR3: CASSVSGSDSPLHF
DNA: TGTGCCAGCAGCGTCTCGGGGTCGGATTCACCCCTCCACTTT

size: NA
J: TRBJ1-3
D: NA
V: TRBV7-6
CDR3: CASSLDHGNTIYF
DNA: TGTGCCAGCAGCTTAGATCATGGAAACACCATATATTTT

size: NA
J: TRBJ2-7
D: TRBD2
V: TRBV5-1
CDR3: CASSPSGADYEQYF
DNA: TGCGCCAGCAGCCCAAGCGGGGCCGACTACGAGCAGTACTTC

size: NA
J: TRBJ1-5
D: TRBD1
V: TRBV11-2
CDR3: CASSFGTGNQPQHF
DNA: TGTGCCAGCAGCTTTGGGACAGGTAATCAGCCCCAGCATTTT

size: NA
J: TRBJ2-3
D: TRBD2
V: TRBV9
CDR3: CASSVEAGAGADTQYF
DNA: TGTGCCAGCAGCGTAGAGGCGGGAGCCGGGGCAGATACGCAGTATTTT

size: NA
J: TRBJ1-2
D: NA
V: TRBV5-1
CDR3: CASTWGGRMDYGYTF
DNA: TGCGCCAGCACCTGGGGGGGGCGTATGGACTATGGCTACACCTTC

size: NA
J: TRBJ1-2
D: NA
V: TRBV19
CDR3: CASRTGGGTNYGYTF
DNA: TGTGCCAGTAGAACCGGGGGGGGGACTAACTATGGCTACACCTTC

size: NA
J: TRBJ2-1
D: TRBD1
V: TRBV5-4
CDR3: CASSEGQVRGNEQFF
DNA: TGTGCCAGCAGCGAGGGACAGGTCAGGGGTAATGAGCAGTTCTTC

size: NA
J: TRBJ2-5
D: TRBD2
V: TRBV6-5
CDR3: CASSYSRTSGRETQYF
DNA: TGTGCCAGCAGTTACTCCCGGACTAGCGGGAGAGAGACCCAGTACTTC